This T cell receptor beta chain was captured by sequencing in a study of blood T cell repertoires in COVID-19. In the study overall: Samples representing acute and convalescent COVID-19 were sourced from the United States, Italy and Spain. T cells, B-cell-depleted T cells, or PBMCs provided the cDNA or gDNA that served as material.

V shed 9 bases, J shed 4 bases, and the junction held 15 bases outside the gene matches. Germline V gene sequence: CDR1 KGHDR, CDR2 SFDVKD. The CDR3 spans 16 residues. Source study methods: It was from reference gene primer amplification that nucleated cell counts were estimated. TCRdb keeps only in-frame clones here, not all; method: immunoSEQ multiplex PCR. Clonal size and the V and J genes are those of that table, whereas D and trimming came from the DNA. The data hold roughly 120,000 clones, with 90% observed a single time. The J gene is TRBJ2-5, the V gene TRBV24-1, with TRBD2 matching 8 bases. The sequenced sample was peripheral blood. The receptor was derived from a human donor with active COVID-19. The donor label of this sample is uncertain. The CDR3 reads CATADAGGSYRETQYF. The CDR3 DNA reads as TGTGCCACCGCAGATGCGGGGGGATCTTACAGAGAGACCCAGTACTTC.